The TCR beta chain described here comes from a study of blood T cell repertoires in COVID-19. Study-level information: Italy, Spain and the United States were the sources of the convalescent and acute COVID-19 samples.

This clone was counted a few times. Trimming cost V 1 base and J 4 bases, with 13 bases left between them. The length of the CDR3 is 15 residues. Germline CDR1 and CDR2: LGHDT and YNNKEL (reference sequence). TCRdb keeps only in-frame clones here, not all; method: immunoSEQ multiplex PCR. The profile covers about 150,000 clones, with approximately 80% appearing a single time and nearly 10% taken by the ten largest. The sequence was obtained from a woman in her fifties or sixties with acute or convalescent COVID-19. The chain has TRBV3-1 (or the pseudogene TRBV3-2) and TRBJ1-2; TRBD1 might be the D (6 bases). The sequencing input was peripheral blood. The CDR3 nucleotides are TGTGCCAGCAGCCAAGGGTACAGGGATCCCTATGGCTACACCTTC. Translated, it gives CASSQGYRDPYGYTF.